What follows are 20 T cell receptor beta chains derived from one specimen sequenced in a study of blood T cell repertoires in COVID-19. Sequenced by immunoSEQ multiplex PCR; TCRdb stores in-frame clones only, minus some. This sample has around 280,000 clones; about nine tenths occur once, and the top ten carry 1.7%. Source material: PBMCs or T cells enriched from blood (not recorded which). All receptors derive from a woman aged 35 to 49 who had recovered from COVID-19.

The chain carries TRBV27 and TRBJ2-7, with 8 bases matching TRBD1. The length of the CDR3 is 14 residues. CDR1 and CDR2 (germline): MNHEY, SMNVEV (reference sequence). J gave up 4 bases and V 4 bases, and 6 bases lay outside the gene matches. For the CDR3, the DNA is TGTGCCAGCAGTTCAGGACAGGGTAGGTACGAGCAGTACTTC. It yields the protein CASSSGQGRYEQYF.

The CDR3 bases are TGCGCCAGCAGCTTGAGGACTAGCGGCGGCCCCAAGTACTTC. Amino acid sequence: CASSLRTSGGPKYF. The chain uses TRBV5-1 and TRBJ2-5; 10 positions match TRBD2. Germline values: CDR1 SGHRS, CDR2 YFSETQ. The CDR3 consists of 14 residues. The trim removed 1 base at V and 12 bases at J, leaving 9 bases unmatched. Drawing the rest from reference TRBV5-1 and TRBJ2-5, the complete variable domain is KAGVTQTPRYLIKTRGQQVTLSCSPISGHRSVSWYQQTPGQGLQFLFEYFSETQRNKGNFPGRFSGRQFSNSRSEMNVSTLELGDSALYLCASSLRTSGGPKYFGPGTRLLVL.

This chain connects TRBV19 to TRBJ2-2; 9 bases fit TRBD1. The V segment lost 1 base and the J segment 0 bases; nucleotides outside the gene matches: 9. Germline values: CDR1 LNHDA, CDR2 SQIVND (reference sequence). CDR3 length: 19 residues. DNA for the CDR3: TGTGCCAGTAGTATAGGAGCGAGGAGACAGGGGGCGAACACCGGGGAGCTGTTTTTT. It yields the protein CASSIGARRQGANTGELFF.

The chain joins TRBV5-1 to TRBJ1-2; tentative D call: TRBD1 (5 bases). CDR1 SGHRS and CDR2 YFSETQ come from the germline V gene. The CDR3 has 12 amino acids. V was cut by 7 bases and J by 7 bases, with 14 bases left in between. CDR3 nucleotide sequence: TGCGCCAGCGCGGACACCACCTCTGGCTACACCTTC. This sequence encodes CASADTTSGYTF.

The chain links TRBV4-1 to TRBJ2-7; D gene ambiguous. Germline V CDR1 and CDR2: MGHRA, YSYEKL. The CDR3 covers 14 residues. V shed 4 bases and J shed 2 bases, with 12 bases lying between them. The DNA of the CDR3 is TGCGCCAGCAGCCCGCAACAAAGTACCTACGAGCAGTACTTC. Translated, it gives CASSPQQSTYEQYF.

This chain links TRBV5-1 with TRBJ1-5, with D possibly matching TRBD1 (5 bases). V was cut by 0 bases and J by 0 bases, with 10 bases left in between. Germline V gene lookup returns CDR1 SGHRS and CDR2 YFSETQ. The CDR3 sequence is 16 residues long. DNA for the CDR3: TGCGCCAGCAGCTTGGGGCTAGGGGATAGCAATCAGCCCCAGCATTTT. The encoded protein is CASSLGLGDSNQPQHF.

The chain employs TRBV19 and TRBJ2-7; 10 bases line up with TRBD1. V trimming: 5 bases; J trimming: 4 bases; junction bases outside the gene matches: 8. Germline CDR1 LNHDA, CDR2 SQIVND (reference sequence). The CDR3 spans 15 residues. CDR3 coding DNA: TGTGCCAGTAGTTCCCAGGGGGGACAGGGGTACGAGCAGTACTTC. Translating it yields CASSSQGGQGYEQYF. Looking up the rest from reference TRBV19 and TRBJ2-7 gives the full variable domain: DGGITQSPKYLFRKEGQNVTLSCEQNLNHDAMYWYRQDPGQGLRLIYYSQIVNDFQKGDIAEGYSVSREKKESFPLTVTSAQKNPTAFYLCASSSQGGQGYEQYFGPGTRLTVT.

CDR3 in DNA: TGTGCCAGCAGCCCCGATACAGGGGACGGCTACACCTTC. It codes for CASSPDTGDGYTF. This chain links TRBV7-9 with TRBJ1-2; TRBD1 aligns across 7 bases. The V gene's germline CDR1 is SEHNR and CDR2 FQNEAQ (reference sequence). The CDR3 sequence is 13 residues long. The V segment lost 5 bases and the J segment 8 bases; nucleotides outside the gene matches: 8.

The gene calls are TRBV13 and TRBJ2-7; a possible D gene is TRBD2 (6 bases). In germline, CDR1 is PRHDT, CDR2 FYEKMQ (reference sequence). V was clipped by 5 bases and J by 2 bases, with 16 bases between them. The CDR3 is 15 residues long. The CDR3 DNA is TGTGCCAGCAGCACTCACTATAGCGGAGCCTACGAGCAGTACTTC. It is translated as CASSTHYSGAYEQYF.

The V and J genes are TRBV9 and TRBJ1-5, with a tentative D call TRBD1 (5 bases). The CDR3 consists of 15 residues. The germline CDR1 and CDR2 sequences are SGDLS and YYNGEE. Deletions cut 0 bases from V and 3 bases from J, with 10 bases between. The DNA for the CDR3 is TGTGCCAGCAGCGTAGGCGGGGCAACCAATCAGCCCCAGCATTTT. Translation gives CASSVGGATNQPQHF.

The V call is TRBV5-1, the J call TRBJ2-7; possibly TRBD2 for D (5 bases). CDR3 size: 15 residues. The ends were cut back, 2 bases at V and 3 bases at J, with 15 bases in the middle. CDR1 and CDR2 from the germline V gene are SGHRS and YFSETQ. DNA of the CDR3: TGCGCCAGCAGCTTCCTCCCGACTGGACTCTACGAGCAGTACTTC. This encodes CASSFLPTGLYEQYF.

This clone was counted a single time. The chain employs TRBV5-8 and TRBJ2-7; TRBD1 aligns across 9 bases. CDR1 SGHTS and CDR2 YDEGEE come from the germline V gene. The CDR3 covers 15 residues. Losses at the gene ends were 4 bases for V and 2 bases for J; bases not matched to a gene: 7. CDR3 coding DNA: TGTGCCAGCAGCCACCGGGACAGGGCAGCCTACGAGCAGTACTTC. Protein: CASSHRDRAAYEQYF.

The chain has TRBV9 and TRBJ1-4; D gene ambiguous. In germline, CDR1 is SGDLS, CDR2 YYNGEE. The CDR3 has 18 amino acids. The V end lost 0 bases, the J end lost 3 bases, and 18 bases lay between the germline ends. The CDR3 is CASSVGNSPLSPNEKLFF. CDR3 nucleotide sequence: TGTGCCAGCAGCGTAGGAAACAGTCCTCTGTCCCCTAATGAAAAACTGTTTTTT.

The V gene is TRBV25-1, the J gene TRBJ2-5, with 8 bases that match TRBD1. The junction had 3 bases not matched to a gene; V was cut back by 2 bases and J by 4 bases. The CDR3 is 14 amino acids. Germline CDR1 reads MGHDK; CDR2 reads SYGVNS. The CDR3 DNA follows: TGTGCCAGCAGTGAAGGACAGGGAGTAGAGACCCAGTACTTC. It translates to CASSEGQGVETQYF.

The chain is built from TRBV9 and TRBJ2-2; D is perhaps TRBD2 (6 bases). Trimming removed 0 bases from V and 1 base from J, with 10 bases in between. CDR1 is SGDLS and CDR2 is YYNGEE in the germline V gene. The CDR3 contains 16 residues. CDR3 bases: TGTGCCAGCAGCGTAGGTCTAGCGCAGAACACCGGGGAGCTGTTTTTT. This sequence encodes CASSVGLAQNTGELFF.

The chain uses TRBV6-6 and TRBJ1-6, with unresolved D. V was shortened by 7 bases and J by 4 bases, with 26 bases between the two germline ends. The CDR3 contains 19 residues. Germline CDR1 is MNHNY and CDR2 is SVGAGI (reference sequence). The CDR3 coding sequence is TGTGCCAGCAATCGGAACAGTAGGAATGCAGTCGCATATAATTCACCCCTCCACTTT. Its translation: CASNRNSRNAVAYNSPLHF.

This chain connects TRBV7-6 to TRBJ1-4, with 8 bases that match TRBD1. This CDR3 is built from 14 residues. Trimming took 5 bases from V and 7 from J; bases not matched to a gene: 6. Germline V CDR1 and CDR2: SGHVS, FNYEAQ. The CDR3 loop reads CASSPTGGIEKLFF. The CDR3 DNA reads as TGTGCCAGCAGCCCTACAGGGGGGATTGAAAAACTGTTTTTT.

This rearrangement joins TRBV5-4 to TRBJ2-5; D ambiguous. This CDR3 contains 15 residues. From germline, CDR1 is SGHNT and CDR2 YYREEE (reference sequence). Trimming took 2 bases from V and 3 from J, leaving 14 bases between them. CDR3: CASSFVELGEETQYF. The CDR3 nucleotides read TGTGCCAGCAGCTTCGTCGAGCTTGGTGAAGAGACCCAGTACTTC.

The rearrangement joins TRBV7-2 to TRBJ2-1, with 15 bases aligning to TRBD2. Germline assignment: CDR1 SGHTA and CDR2 FQGNSA. Trimming removed 4 bases from V and 4 bases from J; junction bases left unmatched: 5. The CDR3 runs 17 residues. The CDR3 region is CASSWGLAGGGYNEQFF. DNA of the CDR3: TGTGCCAGCAGCTGGGGACTAGCGGGAGGCGGGTACAATGAGCAGTTCTTC.

The V gene is TRBV6-5, the J gene TRBJ1-5, with TRBD1 identical over 7 bases. CDR1 and CDR2 (germline): MNHEY, SVGAGI. The CDR3 runs to 15 residues. J lost 0 bases, V lost 7 bases, and 6 bases had no gene match. CDR3 sequence: CASTEDRRSNQPQHF. The DNA of the CDR3 is TGTGCCAGCACCGAGGACAGGCGTAGCAATCAGCCCCAGCATTTT.